The 4 T cell receptor beta chains presented below share a single source sample, sequenced in a study of T cells after yellow fever vaccination. TCRdb itself ran the 5' RACE reads through MiXCR, one entry per CDR3 protein. The data show some 160,000 distinct CDR3 sequences, 7% to 10% seen once. The input for sequencing was CD8+ T cells sorted from PBMCs, taken 45 days after the yellow fever booster vaccination. All receptors derive from a man aged 18 to 29 who received the YFV17D yellow fever vaccine.

The V call is TRBV11-2, the J call TRBJ2-7; no clear D gene. V was trimmed by 0 bases and J by 5 bases, leaving 14 bases between them. The germline V gene encodes CDR1 SGHAT and CDR2 FQNNGV. The CDR3 runs to 15 residues. The CDR3 sequence is CASSLDNGSWNEQYF. The CDR3 coding sequence is TGTGCCAGCAGCTTAGATAACGGCTCCTGGAACGAGCAGTACTTC.

The rearrangement joins TRBV7-9 to TRBJ1-1; no clear D gene. In germline, CDR1 is SEHNR, CDR2 FQNEAQ (reference sequence). The CDR3 contains 13 residues. Between the trimmed V and J ends, which lost 3 bases and 1 base, there was a span of 6 bases. The CDR3 region is CASSFGTNTEAFF. The CDR3 region has the DNA TGTGCCAGCAGCTTCGGAACGAACACTGAAGCTTTCTTT.

This clonotype was observed a few times. V usage is TRBV20-1 and J usage is TRBJ2-1, with a weak D call TRBD2 (5 bases). The CDR3 covers 10 residues. The germline CDR1 and CDR2 sequences are DFQATT and SNEGSKA (reference sequence). Trimming removed 5 bases at V and 12 bases at J, with 11 bases between. The CDR3 DNA reads as TGCAGTGCTCCCCTAAGCGGGCAGTTCTTC. This translates into CSAPLSGQFF.

There are a few counts of this clonotype. The chain joins TRBV10-2 to TRBJ1-2; the D is unclear. Germline loops: CDR1 WSHSY, CDR2 SAAADI. This CDR3 is built from 13 residues. The V end lost 2 bases, the J end lost 3 bases, and 7 bases lay between the germline ends. CDR3 coding DNA: TGCGCCAGCAGTGAGCCGCAAGACTATGGCTACACCTTC. Residues: CASSEPQDYGYTF.